The entry that follows covers one T cell receptor beta chain sequence. The sample originates from a study of T cells expressing NK-cell markers. The CDR3 loop spans 16 amino acids. TCRdb re-called the 5' RACE reads and shows each CDR3 protein once, DNA omitted. Its listing shows roughly 180,000 distinct CDR3 sequences. Material for sequencing was blood T cells: a sorted CD56 or NKG2C T cell subset, CD4+ or CD8+ T cells, or bulk PBMC T cells (not recorded which). This sequence was found in a woman between 18 and 70 years old in good health. The chain couples TRBV12-3 or TRBV12-4 to TRBJ1-5; TCRdb calls TRBD1, which cannot be checked without DNA. The CDR3: CASSPDRGKGNQPQHF.